A selection of T cell receptor beta chains follows, all from one sample in a study of type 1 regulatory T cells. TCRdb reprocessed the reads with MiXCR, giving one entry per CDR3 protein. The sample yields about 65,000 distinct CDR3 sequences, almost 50% seen once. These receptors are not linked to any known antigen. Sequencing was performed on cultured non-Tr1 T cells, either the whole culture or a sorted T cell fraction (not recorded which). Receptor source: a human donor in good health. The CDR3 runs from the conserved cysteine through the conserved F or W. The D gene is left open where the match is weak. Clone sizes are given selectively: once, few, many, or a class where the clone is expanded.

size: NA; V: TRBV5-6; J: TRBJ1-1; D: TRBD1; DNA: TGTGCCAGCAGCCCGCGAACAGGGGAGGGCACTGAAGCTTTCTTT; CDR3: CASSPRTGEGTEAFF
size: NA; V: TRBV6-2/TRBV6-3; J: TRBJ2-1; D: TRBD1; DNA: TGTGCCAGCAGCCTGGGACAGCCGACTTACAATGAGCAGTTCTTC; CDR3: CASSLGQPTYNEQFF
size: NA; V: TRBV5-1; J: TRBJ2-7; D: NA; DNA: TGCGCCAGCAGCTTGGTGGGGGGCGCGGGGGAGCAGTACTTC; CDR3: CASSLVGGAGEQYF
size: NA; V: TRBV4-3; J: TRBJ1-1; D: NA; DNA: TGCGCCAGCAGCCGAGCTAGGGGCGGGGGTGAAGCTTTCTTT; CDR3: CASSRARGGGEAFF
size: NA; V: TRBV24-1; J: TRBJ2-5; D: NA; DNA: TGTGCCACCAGTGAGCGGGCTCGGGAGACCCAGTACTTC; CDR3: CATSERARETQYF
size: NA; V: TRBV4-3; J: TRBJ2-2; D: NA; DNA: TGCGCCAGCAGCCCCGGGCAGGGTTGGGCCGGGGAGCTGTTTTTT; CDR3: CASSPGQGWAGELFF
size: NA; V: TRBV6-2/TRBV6-3; J: TRBJ2-5; D: NA; DNA: TGTGCCAGCAGTTCCGAGACTGACCTCCAAGAGACCCAGTACTTC; CDR3: CASSSETDLQETQYF
size: many; V: TRBV20-1; J: TRBJ2-7; D: NA; DNA: TGCAGTGCTAGAGATGTTCCAGTGTGGGGGAGCTCCTACGAGCAGTACTTC; CDR3: CSARDVPVWGSSYEQYF
size: few; V: TRBV19; J: TRBJ1-1; D: TRBD1; DNA: TGTGCCAGTGACAACAGGGGAAGGACTGAAGCTTTCTTT; CDR3: CASDNRGRTEAFF
size: NA; V: TRBV3-1; J: TRBJ1-4; D: NA; DNA: TGTGCCAGCAGCCAGGTTCCCCGCGAAAAACTGTTTTTT; CDR3: CASSQVPREKLFF
size: NA; V: TRBV15; J: TRBJ2-2; D: NA; DNA: TGTGCCACCAGCAGTCCTTCCCATACCGGGGAGCTGTTTTTT; CDR3: CATSSPSHTGELFF
size: NA; V: TRBV6-2/TRBV6-3; J: TRBJ1-4; D: TRBD1; DNA: TGTGCCAGCAGCTTTACCGGGACAGTGAATGAAAAACTGTTTTTT; CDR3: CASSFTGTVNEKLFF
size: NA; V: TRBV6-2/TRBV6-3; J: TRBJ1-2; D: TRBD1; DNA: TGTGCCAGCAGGAGACAGGGGACTGCTAACTATGGCTACACCTTC; CDR3: CASRRQGTANYGYTF
size: NA; V: TRBV10-3; J: TRBJ1-1; D: NA; DNA: TGTGCCATCAGCGAGGACATCATGAACACTGAAGCTTTCTTT; CDR3: CAISEDIMNTEAFF
size: NA; V: TRBV4-2; J: TRBJ1-6; D: TRBD1; DNA: TGTGCCAGCAGCCCAGGGACAGGGGTGCGTTCACCCCTCCACTTT; CDR3: CASSPGTGVRSPLHF
size: few; V: TRBV7-2; J: TRBJ1-5; D: NA; DNA: TGTGCCAGCAGCTACCGGTCGGGGCAGGGTAGCAATCAGCCCCAGCATTTT; CDR3: CASSYRSGQGSNQPQHF
size: NA; V: TRBV20-1; J: TRBJ2-3; D: TRBD2; DNA: TGCAGTGCTCGGCCAGGTGGGGGAGGGAGAGATACGCAGTATTTT; CDR3: CSARPGGGGRDTQYF
size: NA; V: TRBV7-2; J: TRBJ1-5; D: NA; DNA: TGTGCCAGCAGCTTCGGCCCATATAATCAGCCCCAGCATTTT; CDR3: CASSFGPYNQPQHF